The entry that follows covers one T cell receptor beta chain sequence. Its antigen is unknown. This sample is part of a study of graft-versus-host responses after intestinal transplantation. Whole-study context: For two to three years after anti-thymocyte globulin induction, all recipients took tacrolimus and steroids.

Findings of the study overall: Graft-donor T cell macrochimerism in patients accompanied high graft-versus-host to host-versus-graft clonal ratios in allografts.

The V end was cut by 7 bases, the J end by 7 bases, with 14 bases between. This CDR3 spans 13 amino acids. Looked up from germline, CDR1 is SNHLY and CDR2 is FYNNEI. Libraries were prepared by immunoSEQ multiplex PCR; TCRdb keeps only in-frame clonotypes and omits some of them. In the table there are about 80,000 clones, around 92% of which are singletons. The V call is TRBV2, the J call TRBJ1-5; D not resolved. The sample in question was PBMCs, obtained 98 days after intestinal transplantation. The TCR comes from a human patient who received an intestinal transplant, so some T cells may come from the graft donor. CDR3 residues: CASTPVGGQPQHF. Written as DNA, the CDR3 is TGTGCCAGCACTCCGGTCGGAGGGCAGCCCCAGCATTTT.